These 27 T cell receptor beta chains were all obtained from the same sample, sequenced in a study of shared clonotypes between healthy human individuals. Sequencing was performed with immunoSEQ multiplex PCR; in TCRdb, only in-frame clones are kept and a portion is missing. The table lists about 2.1 million clones, just over 90% of them singletons. Naive-designated CD8 cells lacked CD45RO, were positively enriched for CCR7, and omitted terminally differentiated effector memory CD45RA+ cells. The sample consisted of naive CD8+ T cells from PBMCs. Source of these receptors: a man younger than 30 in good health. Some clones in this sample may be carry-over from other donors' samples.

The chain links TRBV28 to TRBJ2-2; D is uncertain. Germline V lookup: CDR1 MDHEN, CDR2 SYDVKM. The V end was cut by 6 bases, the J end by 4 bases, with 12 bases between. The CDR3 has 14 amino acids. In nucleotides, the CDR3 is TGTGCCAGCAGCCTAAAAGGACCCACCGGGGAGCTGTTTTTT. It encodes CASSLKGPTGELFF.

The CDR3 loop reads CASSYSRAPVFGYTF. The CDR3, as DNA: TGTGCCAGCAGTTACTCGAGGGCCCCGGTATTCGGCTACACCTTC. The chain uses TRBV6-5 and TRBJ1-2; D ambiguous. Germline CDR1 is MNHEY and CDR2 is SVGAGI. The CDR3 has 15 residues. Trimming removed 0 bases at V and 8 bases at J, with 16 bases between.

This chain uses TRBV4-1 with TRBJ2-7; TRBD1 aligns across 7 bases. CDR3 length: 14 residues. V gave up 3 bases and J gave up 1 base; unmatched junction bases: 3. The germline gives CDR1 MGHRA, CDR2 YSYEKL. The CDR3: CASSHSTGSYEQYF. The CDR3 bases are TGCGCCAGCAGCCATTCGACAGGGTCCTACGAGCAGTACTTC.

The rearrangement uses TRBV2 and TRBJ2-2; D unclear. Trimming removed 3 bases from V and 0 bases from J, with 8 bases in between. The CDR3 spans 15 residues. Germline V CDR1 and CDR2: SNHLY, FYNNEI. This CDR3 reads CASSERLPNTGELFF. The DNA for the CDR3 is TGTGCCAGCAGTGAGCGGTTACCGAACACCGGGGAGCTGTTTTTT.

The chain is built from TRBV5-1 and TRBJ2-1; 7 bases match TRBD2. Germline CDR1 SGHRS, CDR2 YFSETQ. The V and J ends lost 4 bases and 4 bases, in that order; junction bases with no gene match: 8. The CDR3 covers 15 residues. For the CDR3, the DNA is TGCGCCAGCAGCATGAGCGGGGCTCAGTACAATGAGCAGTTCTTC. Amino acid sequence: CASSMSGAQYNEQFF.

DNA for the CDR3: TGTGCCACAGCACTCGCCTACTCCTACAATGAGCAGTTCTTC. Translation gives CATALAYSYNEQFF. The V gene is TRBV19, the J gene TRBJ2-1; the D is unclear. Looked up from germline, CDR1 is LNHDA and CDR2 is SQIVND (reference sequence). The CDR3 length is 14 residues. Between the trimmed V and J ends, which lost 10 bases and 0 bases, there was a span of 13 bases.

This clone was seen only once. The chain links TRBV9 to TRBJ2-7, with 12 bases lining up with TRBD2. V shed 0 bases and J 0 bases; nucleotides not matched to a gene: 4. Germline loops: CDR1 SGDLS, CDR2 YYNGEE. The CDR3 is 17 residues long. CDR3 amino acids: CASSVGLAGDVSYEQYF. The CDR3 nucleotides are TGTGCCAGCAGCGTAGGACTAGCGGGAGACGTCTCCTACGAGCAGTACTTC.

V gene TRBV4-1 combines with J gene TRBJ2-5, with D maybe TRBD2 (7 bases). Germline CDR1 is MGHRA and CDR2 is YSYEKL. Trimming removed 2 bases at V and 4 bases at J, with 11 bases between. This CDR3 is 14 amino acids long. In DNA form, the CDR3 reads TGCGCCAGCAGCCAAAAGGGGGGGGGAGAGACCCAGTACTTC. Translation: CASSQKGGGETQYF.

The gene calls are TRBV5-5 and TRBJ1-3; D ambiguous. CDR3 length: 14 residues. Trimming pared 4 bases from V and 3 bases from J, leaving 11 bases between. The germline V gene encodes CDR1 SGHKS and CDR2 YYEKEE (reference sequence). CDR3 in DNA: TGTGCCAGCAGCCCGGAGCTGTATGGAAACACCATATATTTT. It is translated as CASSPELYGNTIYF.

The chain has TRBV15 and TRBJ2-7; TRBD1 agrees at 7 bases. Trimming at V came to 8 bases and at J to 2 bases, leaving 6 bases not matched to a gene. The germline V gene has CDR1 LNHNV and CDR2 YYDKDF (reference sequence). The CDR3 consists of 13 residues. CDR3 loop: CATEGAHPYEQYF. CDR3 sequence (DNA): TGTGCCACCGAGGGGGCCCATCCCTACGAGCAGTACTTC.

This clone appeared once. This chain connects TRBV27 to TRBJ2-1; D ambiguous. V lost 5 bases and J lost 10, with 15 bases in between. The germline V gene has CDR1 MNHEY and CDR2 SMNVEV (reference sequence). The CDR3 is 13 residues long. The CDR3 DNA is TGTGCCAGCAGTCTTGTTGTAAAATTGGAGCAGTTCTTC. Translating it yields CASSLVVKLEQFF.

On this clone: In the same sample, other DNA sequences code for this CDR3. The chain joins TRBV27 to TRBJ2-7; 8 positions agree with TRBD1. The germline CDR1 and CDR2 sequences are MNHEY and SMNVEV (reference sequence). The CDR3 extends over 13 amino acids. The V segment lost 6 bases and the J segment 3 bases; nucleotides outside the gene matches: 4. CDR3 amino acids: CASSPGQGYEQYF. In DNA form, the CDR3 reads TGTGCCAGCAGCCCCGGACAGGGCTACGAGCAGTACTTC.

The genes are TRBV30 and TRBJ2-2; D is perhaps TRBD2 (6 bases). CDR1 and CDR2 (germline): GTSNPN, SVGIG (reference sequence). CDR3 length equals 15 residues. V was pared by 3 bases and J by 7 bases, with 18 bases between. The CDR3 DNA sequence: TGTGCCTGGAGAGCTTCCCCGGGACTTCTCGGGGAGCTGTTTTTT. Protein product: CAWRASPGLLGELFF. Full variable domain (remainder filled in from reference TRBV30 and TRBJ2-2): SQTIHQWPATLVQPVGSPLSLECTVEGTSNPNLYWYRQAAGRGLQLLFYSVGIGQISSEVPQNLSASRPQDRQFILSSKKLLLSDSGFYLCAWRASPGLLGELFFGEGSRLTVL.

As concerns this clone: Other DNA sequences in this specimen translate into the identical CDR3. V is TRBV11-2 and J is TRBJ2-7; D tentatively reads TRBD1 or TRBD2 (5 bases each). V was pared by 0 bases and J by 3 bases, with 12 bases between. The length of the CDR3 is 15 residues. Germline assignment: CDR1 SGHAT and CDR2 FQNNGV. The CDR3: CASSLDRDRLYEQYF. The CDR3 DNA sequence: TGTGCCAGCAGCTTAGATCGGGACCGACTCTACGAGCAGTACTTC. Looking up the rest from reference TRBV11-2 and TRBJ2-7 gives the full variable domain: EAGVAQSPRYKIIEKRQSVAFWCNPISGHATLYWYQQILGQGPKLLIQFQNNGVVDDSQLPKDRFSAERLKGVDSTLKIQPAKLEDSAVYLCASSLDRDRLYEQYFGPGTRLTVT.

This chain connects TRBV5-1 to TRBJ1-2; 7 nucleotides agree with TRBD1. The CDR3 extends over 12 amino acids. Germline V lookup: CDR1 SGHRS, CDR2 YFSETQ. The J segment lost 8 bases and the V segment lost 5 bases, leaving 6 bases of the junction unmatched. The DNA for the CDR3 is TGCGCCAGCAGTTTAGGGGGCGTAGGCTACACCTTC. This sequence encodes CASSLGGVGYTF.

In this sample, this clone turned up once. The J gene is TRBJ2-7, the V gene TRBV11-2; D perhaps matches TRBD2 (6 bases). CDR3 length equals 14 residues. V lost 2 bases and J 2 bases, leaving 10 bases between the germline ends. Germline V gene data show CDR1 as SGHAT and CDR2 as FQNNGV. The CDR3 spells CASSLLTGAYEQYF. The CDR3 DNA sequence: TGTGCCAGCAGCTTATTGACGGGGGCCTACGAGCAGTACTTC.

The V gene is TRBV6-1, the J gene TRBJ1-2; 7 bases match TRBD1. Germline values: CDR1 MNHNS, CDR2 SASEGT. The CDR3 extends over 17 amino acids. After removal of 0 bases from V and 3 bases from J, the junction contained 10 bases not matched to a gene. DNA of the CDR3: TGTGCCAGCAGTGAAGCCCCGATACACGACAGGGACTATGGCTACACCTTC. It encodes CASSEAPIHDRDYGYTF.

The rearrangement links TRBV6-6 to TRBJ2-1, with D unclear. CDR1 is MNHNY and CDR2 is SVGAGI in the germline V gene (reference sequence). The CDR3 spans 16 residues. Trimming cost V 0 bases and J 6 bases, with 15 bases left between them. The CDR3 DNA reads TGTGCCAGCAGTTACTCGATTGGTTGGCGACTCAATGAGCAGTTCTTC. This translates into CASSYSIGWRLNEQFF.

The V gene is TRBV4-1, the J gene TRBJ2-3; D might be TRBD1 (5 bases). The V gene's germline CDR1 is MGHRA and CDR2 YSYEKL. The CDR3 runs to 16 residues. The germline V and J ends were trimmed by 1 base and 1 base, with 12 bases remaining between them. Written as DNA, the CDR3 is TGCGCCAGCAGCCAAGTCAAGGGGTCGGGCACAGATACGCAGTATTTT. As protein: CASSQVKGSGTDTQYF.

This chain joins TRBV18 and TRBJ2-7; maybe TRBD2 (5 bases). Germline-derived CDR1 and CDR2 are KGHSH and LQKENI. The CDR3 length is 16 residues. V gave up 3 bases and J gave up 0 bases, with 15 bases separating them. DNA of the CDR3: TGTGCCAGCTCACCTCCGCCCGGGATAAGCTCCTACGAGCAGTACTTC. Translating gives CASSPPPGISSYEQYF.

This clone came up once. This sequence joins TRBV5-1 and TRBJ1-1; the D gene is possibly TRBD1 (5 bases). Germline values: CDR1 SGHRS, CDR2 YFSETQ. With 0 bases removed from V and 1 base from J, the gap between germline ends came to 7 bases. The CDR3 extends over 14 amino acids. The DNA for the CDR3 is TGCGCCAGCAGCTTGGGGGACGCGAACACTGAAGCTTTCTTT. Translation gives CASSLGDANTEAFF.

The V and J genes are TRBV7-9 and TRBJ1-2; the match to TRBD1 covers 10 bases. Germline V gene sequence: CDR1 SEHNR, CDR2 FQNEAQ (reference sequence). This CDR3 contains 14 residues. Trimming removed 5 bases from V and 8 bases from J; junction bases left unmatched: 8. CDR3 protein: CASSVPGTGVGYTF. The CDR3 region has the DNA TGTGCCAGCAGCGTACCCGGGACAGGGGTGGGCTACACCTTC.

This CDR3 is CASSLDLGLAGGETQYF. CDR3 DNA sequence: TGTGCCAGCAGCTTAGATTTGGGGCTAGCGGGAGGGGAGACCCAGTACTTC. This chain links TRBV11-2 with TRBJ2-5; 12 nucleotides match TRBD2. This CDR3 spans 17 amino acids. V dropped 0 bases and J dropped 5; count of bases not matched to a gene: 7. The germline CDR1 and CDR2 sequences are SGHAT and FQNNGV. The whole variable domain, filled in from reference TRBV11-2 and TRBJ2-5, reads EAGVAQSPRYKIIEKRQSVAFWCNPISGHATLYWYQQILGQGPKLLIQFQNNGVVDDSQLPKDRFSAERLKGVDSTLKIQPAKLEDSAVYLCASSLDLGLAGGETQYFGPGTRLLVL.

The V and J genes are TRBV7-9 and TRBJ2-3; TRBD2 agrees at 12 bases. Germline trimming cut 4 bases from V and 4 bases from J; bases unmatched to any gene: 6. There are 16 residues in the CDR3. The germline V gene has CDR1 SEHNR and CDR2 FQNEAQ (reference sequence). The CDR3 spells CASSSQLAGGADTQYF. CDR3 DNA sequence: TGTGCCAGCAGCTCCCAACTAGCGGGAGGAGCAGATACGCAGTATTTT.

The chain couples TRBV6-5 to TRBJ1-4, with unresolved D. Trimming took off 6 bases at V and 7 bases at J, with 18 bases between the two ends. From germline, CDR1 is MNHEY and CDR2 SVGAGI. CDR3 length equals 15 residues. CDR3 DNA sequence: TGTGCCAGCAGCAACGGGCCAGTCTCTTTTGAAAAACTGTTTTTT. Its protein product is CASSNGPVSFEKLFF.

This chain uses TRBV19 with TRBJ2-2; D unresolved. Trimming left V 3 bases short and J 3 bases short, with 11 bases between. This CDR3 is 15 amino acids long. Germline V CDR1 and CDR2: LNHDA, SQIVND (reference sequence). In nucleotides, the CDR3 is TGTGCCAGTAGTATGAGGCAGTACGACACCGGGGAGCTGTTTTTT. Protein product: CASSMRQYDTGELFF.

CDR3 nucleotides: TGCGCCAGCAGTGAGTATAGGACCGGGACTAGCGCGCCGTACTTC. It codes for CASSEYRTGTSAPYF. The V and J genes are TRBV10-1 and TRBJ2-7; 10 positions agree with TRBD2. The CDR3 has 15 residues. V shed 1 base and J 12 bases; nucleotides not matched to a gene: 12. Germline assignment: CDR1 WNHNN and CDR2 SYGVQD (reference sequence).